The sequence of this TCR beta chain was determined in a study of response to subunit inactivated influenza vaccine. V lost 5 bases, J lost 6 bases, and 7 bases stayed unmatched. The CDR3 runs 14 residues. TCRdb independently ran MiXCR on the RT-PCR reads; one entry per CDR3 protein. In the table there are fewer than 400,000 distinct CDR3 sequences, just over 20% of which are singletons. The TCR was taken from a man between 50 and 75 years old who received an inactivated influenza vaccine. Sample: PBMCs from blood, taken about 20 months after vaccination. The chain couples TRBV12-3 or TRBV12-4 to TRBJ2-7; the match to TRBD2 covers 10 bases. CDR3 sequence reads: CASSHSGGASEQYF. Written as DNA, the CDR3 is TGTGCCAGCAGTCACAGCGGGGGGGCGTCCGAGCAGTACTTC.